Sequencing of this T cell receptor beta chain was carried out in a study of T-cell reconstitution after alpha-beta-depleted transplantation in children. The TCRbeta library was prepared with unique molecular identifiers. Each CDR3 protein is one row after TCRdb ran MiXCR on the PCR reads. This sample has some 95,000 distinct CDR3 sequences; roughly a quarter occur once, and the top ten carry about 20%. Remarks on this clonotype: Its target is unknown.

Study-level findings and limits: Hyperexpanded clones declined; after one year, newly produced T cells mostly supplied diversity. Surviving recipient T cells and thymic progenitors underlay high day-60 TCRbeta diversity in some patients. Expanded graft clones numbering several hundred reportedly gave rise to alpha-beta T cells about two months after transplant.

The CDR3 covers 15 residues. CDR1 and CDR2 (germline): SQVTM, ANQGSEA. The ends lost 2 bases at V and 7 bases at J; junction bases unmatched: 11. The chain combines TRBV29-1 with TRBJ2-1; 7 nucleotides match TRBD2. The sequences come from PBMCs, collected before TCRalphabeta/CD19-depleted stem cell transplant. The origin of this receptor is a boy younger than 10 with acute lymphoblastic leukemia, due to receive a stem cell transplant. Written as DNA, the CDR3 is TGCAGCGTTGAATTTAGGGGAGGGGCCCTTAATGAGCAGTTCTTC. This codes for CSVEFRGGALNEQFF.